Listed here are 6 T cell receptor beta chains from one sample, sequenced in a study of blood T cell repertoires in COVID-19. TCRdb's copy holds only in-frame clones and misses some; the assay was immunoSEQ multiplex PCR. The sample has around 150,000 clones, 80% to 95% seen once. The source material was peripheral blood. The receptors stem from a young man with COVID-19, enrolled during active disease.

In its sample, this clone was seen many times. The J gene is TRBJ1-4, the V gene TRBV27; D is uncertain. Germline CDR1 MNHEY, CDR2 SMNVEV (reference sequence). The CDR3 extends over 11 amino acids. V gave up 5 bases and J gave up 12 bases, with 10 bases separating them. The CDR3 DNA follows: TGTGCCAGCAGTCGAGACGGGGAACTGTTTTTT. Protein product: CASSRDGELFF.

The rearrangement uses TRBV27 and TRBJ1-4, with 7 bases fitting TRBD1. CDR1 and CDR2 from the germline V gene are MNHEY and SMNVEV (reference sequence). V shed 5 bases and J 6 bases; nucleotides not matched to a gene: 18. The CDR3 totals 18 residues. The CDR3 nucleotides are TGTGCCAGCAGTCTCTACTACCGGACAGGCCAGCATCATGAAAAACTGTTTTTT. Its translation: CASSLYYRTGQHHEKLFF.

V usage is TRBV28 and J usage is TRBJ1-1; D possibly corresponds to TRBD1 (5 bases). Between the trimmed V and J ends, which lost 5 bases and 4 bases, there was a span of 17 bases. Germline CDR1 reads MDHEN; CDR2 reads SYDVKM. This CDR3 is built from 15 residues. The CDR3 DNA sequence: TGTGCCAGCAGTGGAGGGGCGCTGCAGATCACTGAAGCTTTCTTT. It specifies CASSGGALQITEAFF.

This clone was seen once. The rearrangement uses TRBV18 and TRBJ1-1; D is undetermined. The CDR3 spans 15 residues. The germline V gene encodes CDR1 KGHSH and CDR2 LQKENI. Trimming shortened V by 3 bases and J by 1 base, and 12 bases separated the two germline ends. The CDR3 DNA sequence: TGTGCCAGCTCACCTAGCCAGTTAGAGAACACTGAAGCTTTCTTT. Translation: CASSPSQLENTEAFF.

The genes are TRBV6-6 and TRBJ2-7; 12 bases are a match to TRBD2. V was clipped by 9 bases and J by 2 bases; unmatched bases: 8. CDR1 and CDR2 (germline): MNHNY, SVGAGI (reference sequence). The CDR3 has 15 amino acids. CDR3 bases: TGTGCCAGTGCTCCGACTAGCGGGAGTCCCTACGAGCAGTACTTC. Its translation is CASAPTSGSPYEQYF.

J is TRBJ1-2 and V is TRBV7-2; 11 bases align to TRBD1. The germline CDR1 and CDR2 sequences are SGHTA and FQGNSA. V shed 0 bases and J 10 bases; nucleotides not matched to a gene: 7. This CDR3 is built from 15 residues. CDR3 residues: CASSLAPGQGASYTF. The CDR3, as DNA: TGTGCCAGCAGCTTAGCCCCCGGACAGGGGGCTTCCTACACCTTC.